Below, 7 T cell receptor beta chains from the same sample are listed, as sequenced in a study of blood T cell repertoires in COVID-19. Only in-frame clones appear in the TCRdb table, and some are missing; sequencing was by immunoSEQ multiplex PCR. Of a few hundred thousand clones listed, 75% to 90% are singletons. Material for sequencing was peripheral blood. The receptors originated from a woman aged 18-30 years with acute or convalescent COVID-19.

This clone has a handful of counts. The genes are TRBV19 and TRBJ2-5; possibly TRBD1 for D (5 bases). The V end lost 4 bases, the J end lost 2 bases, and 8 bases lay between the germline ends. Germline values: CDR1 LNHDA, CDR2 SQIVND (reference sequence). This CDR3 is built from 13 residues. CDR3 region: CASSTRGQETQYF. CDR3 DNA sequence: TGTGCCAGTAGTACAAGGGGACAAGAGACCCAGTACTTC.

This chain uses TRBV5-1 with TRBJ1-2; 10 bases map to TRBD1. The V segment lost 1 base and the J segment 2 bases; nucleotides outside the gene matches: 2. Germline CDR1 SGHRS, CDR2 YFSETQ. There are 15 residues in the CDR3. CDR3 bases: TGCGCCAGCAGCTTGATGGGACAGGGGAACTATGGCTACACCTTC. This encodes CASSLMGQGNYGYTF.

The chain carries TRBV28 and TRBJ1-5, with D perhaps TRBD1 (5 bases). CDR3 length: 15 residues. Looked up from germline, CDR1 is MDHEN and CDR2 is SYDVKM. V lost 3 bases to trimming and J lost 2 bases, with 11 bases between them. The CDR3 nucleotides read TGTGCCAGCAGTTTTGGGCAGGGCGGCAATCAGCCCCAGCATTTT. Translating it yields CASSFGQGGNQPQHF.

V usage is TRBV20-1 and J usage is TRBJ1-6; unclear D gene. This CDR3 has 13 residues. Trimming cost V 3 bases and J 5 bases, with 8 bases left between them. Germline assignment: CDR1 DFQATT and CDR2 SNEGSKA (reference sequence). The CDR3 DNA follows: TGCAGTGCTAGTAAGCTACATAATTCACCCCTCCACTTT. This translates into CSASKLHNSPLHF.

The chain combines TRBV30 with TRBJ1-5; possibly TRBD1 for D (5 bases). CDR1 and CDR2 from the germline V gene are GTSNPN and SVGIG (reference sequence). Between the trimmed V and J ends, which lost 3 bases and 4 bases, there was a span of 10 bases. CDR3 size: 13 residues. CDR3 protein: CAWSKGLNQPQHF. In DNA form, the CDR3 reads TGTGCCTGGAGCAAGGGGTTGAATCAGCCCCAGCATTTT.

V usage is TRBV2 and J usage is TRBJ1-2; a possible D gene is TRBD1 (5 bases). The length of the CDR3 is 15 residues. CDR1 and CDR2 from the germline V gene are SNHLY and FYNNEI. V was shortened by 0 bases and J by 10 bases, with 18 bases between the two germline ends. The CDR3 DNA follows: TGTGCCAGCAGTGAAGCTCCACAATCGACAGTCGTCTACACCTTC. It specifies CASSEAPQSTVVYTF.

This clone was counted a few times. This chain joins TRBV6-5 and TRBJ1-1; D possibly corresponds to TRBD1 (5 bases). The CDR3 contains 13 residues. Germline loops: CDR1 MNHEY, CDR2 SVGAGI. The germline V and J ends were trimmed by 9 bases and 6 bases, with 17 bases remaining between them. The CDR3 region is CASKRLGAAEAFF. The CDR3 coding sequence is TGTGCCAGTAAGAGGTTAGGGGCAGCTGAAGCTTTCTTT.